This TCR beta chain came from a study of blood T cell repertoires in COVID-19 (dated by TCRdb to 2018 to 2020). About the investigation overall: Samples from collaborators originated in the United States, Italy and Spain and spanned both the acute and convalescent phases of COVID-19. The material from the prospective study consisted of cDNA or gDNA derived from T cells, B-cell-depleted T cells, or PBMCs. The dataset comprised deeply sampled blood TCRbeta repertoires from subjects exposed to, actively infected with, or recovered from COVID-19. Where available, HLA class I and class II types were obtained from metadata supplied by the sample provider rather than from assay-based typing. Sample metadata almost always included a de-identified subject ID, COVID-19 status, age in years and sex. Samples were obtained from the ongoing ImmuneRACE study (first 160 participants) and from about 1,300 subjects provided by 6 global collaborators. A freely available public database, intended as a resource for researchers studying the immune response to SARS-CoV-2, is where the repertoires were released. Results the study describes overall, beyond this receptor: Clinical and demographic metadata were provided uncurated, with the amount varying by source and participant.

Each collaborating institution followed its own protocols to collect whole blood in K2EDTA tubes. For TCRbeta analysis, collaborator samples were shipped as frozen whole blood, as isolated PBMCs, or as DNA extracted from either sample type. The CDR3 has 15 amino acids, counting the end cysteine and phenylalanine. Only CDR3 DNA is held: 45 bases, read in frame from base 1. From the germline V gene, CDR1 is LGHNA and CDR2 is YSLEER. V gives up 2 bases and J gives up 7 bases, and the segment between their germline ends measures 14 bases. Concerning this clone itself: Its antigen remains unidentified. No qualities accompany the bases; no much larger clone lies one base away.

TCRbeta CDR3 regions were amplified from genomic DNA by means of the immunoSEQ Assay, a bias-controlled multiplex PCR. Per the original workflow: The number of nucleated cells in each sample was estimated from the amplification of reference gene primers within the assay. Sequence reads were collapsed and filtered to measure the absolute abundance of every unique TCRbeta CDR3 rearrangement. Productive Simpson clonality was computed per sample as the square root of Simpson's diversity index over productive rearrangements. Drawn from immuneACCESS, this table holds only the in-frame rearrangements with V and J called that TCRdb kept. Clones are partly lost; checked studies trace under half to an unresolved V gene and leave the rest unexplained. V and J calls and clone size are copied from that table; D and trimming were computed from the DNA. The sample profile shows about 250,000 clones; around nine tenths of them were found once. Around 3% of the sample comes from the top ten.

Sequenced material: peripheral blood. Recombination linked TRBV4-3 to TRBJ1-4; the D gene is possibly TRBD1, with 6 bases matching. The TCR originated in a man in his late teens or twenties with active or convalescent COVID-19. The DNA is TGCGCCAGCAGCCAACGAAGGGGGTCCTTTGAAAAACTGTTTTTT. It translates to CASSQRRGSFEKLFF.